This passage covers 12 T cell receptor beta chains from one sample sequenced in a study of PD-L1 blockade in urothelial cancer. Regarding time point: peripheral blood 6 weeks after treatment start. The protocol was immunoSEQ multiplex PCR, while the TCRdb copy is restricted to in-frame clones and leaves out a portion. The sample has 25,000 to 35,000 clones; roughly 83% are singletons. Sequencing used PBMCs, obtained around atezolizumab (anti-PD-L1) treatment. These receptors all stem from a man in his 70s with urothelial cancer.

This clone was detected once. The V and J genes are TRBV11-1 and TRBJ2-3, with D tentatively TRBD2 (5 bases). From germline, CDR1 is SGHAT and CDR2 FQDESV (reference sequence). CDR3 length: 14 amino acids. Between the trimmed V and J ends, which lost 5 bases and 8 bases, there was a span of 17 bases. The chain's CDR3 is CASSPRPQEGTQYF. For the CDR3, the DNA is TGTGCCAGCAGCCCTAGACCCCAAGAGGGTACGCAGTATTTT.

The chain uses TRBV14 and TRBJ2-3, with 12 bases identical to TRBD2. J gave up 1 base and V 4 bases, and 3 bases lay outside the gene matches. The CDR3 runs 16 residues. Germline lookup yields CDR1 SGHDN and CDR2 FVKESK. DNA of the CDR3: TGTGCCAGCAGCCTGAGACTAGCGGGAGGCACAGATACGCAGTATTTT. This sequence encodes CASSLRLAGGTDTQYF.

The genes are TRBV7-2 and TRBJ2-7; D remains unclear. Germline V lookup: CDR1 SGHTA, CDR2 FQGNSA. The V end was cut by 4 bases, the J end by 8 bases, with 9 bases between. This CDR3 is built from 11 residues. The DNA for the CDR3 is TGTGCCAGCAGCTCACACGAAAAGCAGTACTTC. It yields the protein CASSSHEKQYF.

The genes are TRBV6-1 and TRBJ2-2; 9 bases line up with TRBD1. Trimming cost V 7 bases and J 4 bases; bases outside gene matches: 7. The CDR3 is 15 residues long. The V gene's germline CDR1 is MNHNS and CDR2 SASEGT. CDR3 nucleotides: TGTGCCAGCATAACCGGGACAGGGTCCACCGGGGAGCTGTTTTTT. This sequence encodes CASITGTGSTGELFF.

The chain joins TRBV20-1 to TRBJ1-1; D gene unclear. Trimming cost V 1 base and J 5 bases, with 5 bases left between them. The CDR3 totals 11 residues. Germline V gene lookup returns CDR1 DFQATT and CDR2 SNEGSKA (reference sequence). DNA for the CDR3: TGCAGTGCTAGAGTGCGGACTGAAGCTTTCTTT. It codes for CSARVRTEAFF.

This clone has only a few counts. This sequence joins TRBV18 and TRBJ1-1, with D possibly TRBD1 on 5 matching bases. V lost 6 bases and J lost 0, with 17 bases in between. The germline V gene encodes CDR1 KGHSH and CDR2 LQKENI. The CDR3 runs to 16 residues. The CDR3 is CASSPGSGGMNTEAFF. The CDR3 DNA is TGTGCCAGCTCCCCAGGGTCAGGAGGTATGAACACTGAAGCTTTCTTT.

In this sample, this clone turned up a few times. V gene TRBV2 combines with J gene TRBJ1-3, with D unresolved. The V end was cut by 7 bases, the J end by 0 bases, with 13 bases between. CDR1 is SNHLY and CDR2 is FYNNEI in the germline V gene. The CDR3 contains 15 residues. The CDR3 protein is CASKSALHSGNTIYF. The CDR3, as DNA: TGTGCCAGCAAGTCCGCACTGCACTCTGGAAACACCATATATTTT. Drawing the rest from reference TRBV2 and TRBJ1-3, the complete variable domain is EPEVTQTPSHQVTQMGQEVILRCVPISNHLYFYWYRQILGQKVEFLVSFYNNEISEKSEIFDDQFSVERPDGSNFTLKIRSTKLEDSAMYFCASKSALHSGNTIYFGEGSWLTVV.

The chain employs TRBV5-4 and TRBJ2-6; D call uncertain. The CDR3 has 15 amino acids. In germline, CDR1 is SGHNT, CDR2 YYREEE (reference sequence). Between the trimmed V and J ends, which lost 1 base and 0 bases, there was a span of 5 bases. CDR3 in amino acids: CASSLQFSGANVLTF. Here the CDR3 DNA reads TGTGCCAGCAGCTTGCAGTTCTCTGGGGCCAACGTCCTGACTTTC.

The gene calls are TRBV5-1 and TRBJ2-7; D is possibly TRBD1 (5 bases). This CDR3 comprises 14 residues. Germline loops: CDR1 SGHRS, CDR2 YFSETQ. V was clipped by 0 bases and J by 3 bases, with 10 bases between them. CDR3 amino acids: CASSLERGGYEQYF. CDR3 bases: TGCGCCAGCAGCTTGGAAAGGGGCGGCTACGAGCAGTACTTC.

The rearrangement links TRBV4-1 to TRBJ1-5; TRBD1 might be the D (6 bases). CDR1 MGHRA and CDR2 YSYEKL come from the germline V gene. The CDR3 extends over 15 amino acids. Trimming shortened V by 2 bases and J by 4 bases, and 12 bases separated the two germline ends. This chain's CDR3 is CASSQTDRTNQPQHF. The CDR3 DNA follows: TGCGCCAGCAGCCAAACTGACAGGACTAATCAGCCCCAGCATTTT.

The chain joins TRBV5-1 to TRBJ2-1, with 7 bases identical to TRBD2. Trimming cost V 2 bases and J 6 bases; bases outside gene matches: 8. The CDR3 covers 15 residues. Germline V gives CDR1 SGHRS, CDR2 YFSETQ. Here the CDR3 reads CASSLVMGGSNEQFF. DNA for the CDR3: TGCGCCAGCAGCTTAGTTATGGGGGGGAGCAATGAGCAGTTCTTC.

This clone was seen once. This chain connects TRBV7-9 to TRBJ1-1, with a weak D call TRBD1 (6 bases). CDR1 SEHNR and CDR2 FQNEAQ come from the germline V gene (reference sequence). This CDR3 has 15 amino acids. Trimming took 6 bases from V and 8 from J, leaving 22 bases between them. The CDR3 is CASSSTGYPTVEAFF. In nucleotides, the CDR3 is TGTGCCAGCAGTTCCACAGGGTACCCGACCGTGGAAGCTTTCTTT. Drawing the rest from reference TRBV7-9 and TRBJ1-1, the complete variable domain is DTGVSQNPRHKITKRGQNVTFRCDPISEHNRLYWYRQTLGQGPEFLTYFQNEAQLEKSRLLSDRFSAERPKGSFSTLEIQRTEQGDSAMYLCASSSTGYPTVEAFFGQGTRLTVV.